This T cell receptor (beta chain) is drawn from a study of cytomegalovirus exposure and HLA in healthy donors. Vbeta (60) and Jbeta (13) primers were used in the PCR. The table came from immunoSEQ multiplex PCR; TCRdb's copy has only in-frame clones and leaves some out. In total, the table holds tens of thousands of clones. In the case of this clone: No antigen is known for it.

Germline V CDR1 and CDR2: SGHDT, YYEEEE. The V gene lost 1 base and the J gene lost 0 bases, with 21 bases spanning the gap. This CDR3 region has 19 residues. Findings and caveats of the study: Among CMV-associated TCR beta chains, most appeared HLA-restricted in a later analysis. Most TCRs appeared rarely, but some public TCRs recurred in many donors. The study put some 160 TCR beta chains on its list as cytomegalovirus-associated.

The rearrangement joins TRBV5-6 to TRBJ2-3; D may be TRBD2 (5 bases). This TCR was sampled from a middle-aged woman in good health and CMV-seronegative. Sequencing used PBMCs. This CDR3 is CASSLWRTAAGSSTDTQYF. The CDR3 DNA reads TGTGCCAGCAGCTTGTGGAGGACGGCCGCCGGATCTAGCACAGATACGCAGTATTTT. Together with reference TRBV5-6 and TRBJ2-3, the CDR3 gives the full variable domain: DAGVTQSPTHLIKTRGQQVTLRCSPKSGHDTVSWYQQALGQGPQFIFQYYEEEERQRGNFPDRFSGHQFPNYSSELNVNALLLGDSALYLCASSLWRTAAGSSTDTQYFGPGTRLTVL.